This TCR beta chain was documented in a study of blood T cell repertoires in COVID-19. Study background: Italy, Spain and the United States were the sources of the convalescent and acute COVID-19 samples. PBMCs, B-cell-depleted T cells, or T cells were the source of the cDNA or gDNA that made up the material.

Participants were placed into cohorts based on the clinical history they reported. Source study methods: Amplification with reference gene primers provided the estimates of nucleated cell counts. Generated by immunoSEQ multiplex PCR, the TCRdb table keeps only in-frame clones and is missing some. V, J and clone size were drawn from that table, and D and trimming were deduced from the DNA. The data hold 300,000 to 350,000 clones, with about 90% observed a single time. This CDR3 has 13 residues. Trimming took 1 base from V and 0 from J, leaving 4 bases between them. Germline CDR1 SGDLS, CDR2 YYNGEE. The source material was PBMCs or T cells enriched from blood (not recorded which). The chain combines TRBV9 with TRBJ2-5; D is ambiguous. This receptor was obtained from a woman younger than 35 with acute COVID-19. The CDR3: CASSVHNQETQYF. CDR3 coding DNA: TGTGCCAGCAGCGTACACAACCAAGAGACCCAGTACTTC.